A single count supports the clone carrying this T cell receptor (beta chain). Its antigen remains unidentified. This specimen comes from a study of T-cell reconstitution after alpha-beta-depleted transplantation in children. The study, taken as a whole, reports: About two months after transplant, alpha-beta T cells reportedly came from several hundred expanded graft clones. Surviving recipient cells, namely T cells and thymic progenitors, were the source of high day-60 TCRbeta diversity in some patients. Counts and diversity of T cells one year after transplant came mostly from newly produced T cells.

As it was prepared, the TCRbeta library received unique molecular identifiers. TCRdb recomputed calls from the PCR reads with MiXCR, one row per CDR3 protein. This repertoire shows 800,000 to 1,000,000 distinct CDR3 sequences, around 30% found once; its top ten account for 28%. The V gene's germline CDR1 is SGHKS and CDR2 YYEKEE (reference sequence). CDR3 size: 16 residues. The V and J ends lost 4 bases and 2 bases, in that order; junction bases with no gene match: 6. The receptor comes from a boy in the first two years of life who had a stem cell transplant for SCID, so the T cells may come from the graft donor. This chain connects TRBV5-5 to TRBJ1-4; 9 positions agree with TRBD1. The source was PBMCs, mostly from graft donor cells, collected 360 days after TCRalphabeta/CD19-depleted stem cell transplant. This chain's CDR3 is CASSPGTGSTNEKLFF. The CDR3 nucleotides are TGTGCCAGCAGCCCCGGGACAGGGTCGACTAATGAAAAACTGTTTTTT.